This T cell receptor beta chain appears in the sequencing data of a study of blood T cell repertoires in COVID-19. Study at large: Acute and convalescent COVID-19 samples came from the United States, Italy and Spain. PBMCs, B-cell-depleted T cells, or T cells provided the cDNA or gDNA that made up the material.

Per the authors' pipeline: Estimation of nucleated cell counts relied on the amplification of reference gene primers. Generated by immunoSEQ multiplex PCR, the TCRdb table keeps only in-frame clones and is missing some. D and trimming come from the DNA, and the V and J calls and clone size come from that table. The data show 160,000 or so clones, around three quarters seen once. V lost 3 bases, J lost 8 bases, and 0 bases stayed unmatched. CDR3 size: 12 residues. The germline gives CDR1 KGHSH, CDR2 LQKENI. This receptor was identified in a man aged 65-85 years with active or convalescent COVID-19. The specimen sequenced was peripheral blood. V and J are TRBV18 and TRBJ2-1, with 8 bases that match TRBD1. This CDR3 is CASSPTGDEQFF. The CDR3 DNA follows: TGTGCCAGCTCACCGACAGGGGATGAGCAGTTCTTC. Supplemented by reference TRBV18 and TRBJ2-1, the full variable domain reads NAGVMQNPRHLVRRRGQEARLRCSPMKGHSHVYWYRQLPEEGLKFMVYLQKENIIDESGMPKERFSAEFPKEGPSILRIQQVVRGDSAAYFCASSPTGDEQFFGPGTRLTVL.